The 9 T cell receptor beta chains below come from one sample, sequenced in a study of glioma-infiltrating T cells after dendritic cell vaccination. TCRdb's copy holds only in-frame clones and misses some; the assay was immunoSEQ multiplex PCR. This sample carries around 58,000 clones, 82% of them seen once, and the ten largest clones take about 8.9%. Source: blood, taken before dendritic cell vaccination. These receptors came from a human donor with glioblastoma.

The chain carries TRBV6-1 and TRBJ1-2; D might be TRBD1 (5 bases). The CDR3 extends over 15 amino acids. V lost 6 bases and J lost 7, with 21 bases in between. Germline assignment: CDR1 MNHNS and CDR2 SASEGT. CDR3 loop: CASSPSAQGGGGYTF. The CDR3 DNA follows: TGTGCCAGCAGCCCGTCGGCCCAGGGAGGTGGTGGCTACACCTTC.

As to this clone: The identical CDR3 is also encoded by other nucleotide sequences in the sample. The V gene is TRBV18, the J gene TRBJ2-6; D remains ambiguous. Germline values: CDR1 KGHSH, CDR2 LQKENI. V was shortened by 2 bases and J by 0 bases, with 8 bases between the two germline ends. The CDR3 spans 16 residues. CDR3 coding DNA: TGTGCCAGCTCACCATCAAGGAGCTCTGGGGCCAACGTCCTGACTTTC. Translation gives CASSPSRSSGANVLTF.

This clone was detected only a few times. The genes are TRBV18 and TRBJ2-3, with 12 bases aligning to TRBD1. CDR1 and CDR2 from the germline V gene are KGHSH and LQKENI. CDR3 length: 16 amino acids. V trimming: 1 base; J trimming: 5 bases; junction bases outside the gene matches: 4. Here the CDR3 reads CASSPRGQGAGDTQYF. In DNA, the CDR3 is TGTGCCAGCTCACCACGGGGACAGGGGGCTGGAGATACGCAGTATTTT.

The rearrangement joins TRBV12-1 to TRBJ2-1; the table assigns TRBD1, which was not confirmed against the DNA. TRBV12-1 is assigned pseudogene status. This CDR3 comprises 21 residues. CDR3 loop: CASSFGRRDRVESDPGGEQFF. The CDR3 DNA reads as TGTGCCAGCAGCTTTGGTCGGCGGGACAGGGTAGAGTCAGACCCGGGGGGTGAGCAGTTCTTC.

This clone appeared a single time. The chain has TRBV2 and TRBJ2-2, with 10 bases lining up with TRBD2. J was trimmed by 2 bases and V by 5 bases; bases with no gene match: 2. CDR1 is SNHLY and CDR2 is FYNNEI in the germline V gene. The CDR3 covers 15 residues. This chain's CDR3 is CASSLAGANTGELFF. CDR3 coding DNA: TGTGCCAGCAGTCTAGCGGGGGCAAACACCGGGGAGCTGTTTTTT. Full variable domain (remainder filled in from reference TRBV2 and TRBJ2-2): EPEVTQTPSHQVTQMGQEVILRCVPISNHLYFYWYRQILGQKVEFLVSFYNNEISEKSEIFDDQFSVERPDGSNFTLKIRSTKLEDSAMYFCASSLAGANTGELFFGEGSRLTVL.

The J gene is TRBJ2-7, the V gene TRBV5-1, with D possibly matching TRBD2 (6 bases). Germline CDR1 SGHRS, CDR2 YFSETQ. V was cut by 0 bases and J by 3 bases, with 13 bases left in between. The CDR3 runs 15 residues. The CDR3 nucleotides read TGCGCCAGCAGCTTGGATTGGGGAGGCGTCTACGAGCAGTACTTC. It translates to CASSLDWGGVYEQYF. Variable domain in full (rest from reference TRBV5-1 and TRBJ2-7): KAGVTQTPRYLIKTRGQQVTLSCSPISGHRSVSWYQQTPGQGLQFLFEYFSETQRNKGNFPGRFSGRQFSNSRSEMNVSTLELGDSALYLCASSLDWGGVYEQYFGPGTRLTVT.

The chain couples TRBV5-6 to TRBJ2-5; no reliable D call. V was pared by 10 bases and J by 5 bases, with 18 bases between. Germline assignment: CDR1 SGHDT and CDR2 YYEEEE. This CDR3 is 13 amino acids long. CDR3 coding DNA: TGTGCCCACCGGCTGCGGTGCTGGGAGACCCAGTACTTC. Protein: CAHRLRCWETQYF.

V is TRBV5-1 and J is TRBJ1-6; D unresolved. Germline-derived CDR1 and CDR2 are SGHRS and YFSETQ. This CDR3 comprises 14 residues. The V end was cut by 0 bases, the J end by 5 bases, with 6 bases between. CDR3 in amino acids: CASSLEGDNSPLHF. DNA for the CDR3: TGCGCCAGCAGCTTGGAGGGAGATAATTCACCCCTCCACTTT. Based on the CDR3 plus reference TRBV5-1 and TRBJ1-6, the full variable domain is KAGVTQTPRYLIKTRGQQVTLSCSPISGHRSVSWYQQTPGQGLQFLFEYFSETQRNKGNFPGRFSGRQFSNSRSEMNVSTLELGDSALYLCASSLEGDNSPLHFGNGTRLTVT.

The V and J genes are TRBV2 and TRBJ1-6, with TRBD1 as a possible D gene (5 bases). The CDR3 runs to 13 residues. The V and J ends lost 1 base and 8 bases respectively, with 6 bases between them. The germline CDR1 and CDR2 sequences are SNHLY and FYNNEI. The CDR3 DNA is TGTGCCAGCAGTGAAGTCAGGGATTCACCCCTCCACTTT. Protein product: CASSEVRDSPLHF.